This T cell receptor (beta chain) was captured in a study of T cell repertoires in cytomegalovirus infection. This CDR3 comprises 15 residues. Trimming shortened V by 0 bases and J by 0 bases, and 9 bases separated the two germline ends. Germline values: CDR1 SGHAT, CDR2 FQNNGV. TCRdb independently ran MiXCR on the reads; one entry per CDR3 protein. Seen here are around 450,000 distinct CDR3 sequences, 31% observed once, and the top ten hold 12% to 15%. The chain couples TRBV11-2 to TRBJ2-7; maybe TRBD2 (6 bases). The sequence was obtained from a human donor in good health (CMV status not recorded). Some clones in this sample may be carry-over from other donors' samples. The sample comprised PBMCs. Written as DNA, the CDR3 is TGTGCCAGCAGCTTAGATAGCGGCCCCTCCTACGAGCAGTACTTC. Residues: CASSLDSGPSYEQYF.